The 22 T cell receptor beta chains given below trace back to one sample, sequenced in a study of blood T cell repertoires in COVID-19. Only in-frame clones appear in the TCRdb table, and some are missing; sequencing was by immunoSEQ multiplex PCR. The sample carries 330,000 or so clones, 92% recorded once. Sequenced material: PBMCs or T cells enriched from blood (not recorded which). The origin of the receptors is a woman in her 30s who had recovered from COVID-19.

The chain has TRBV12-5 and TRBJ2-3, with TRBD2 matching over 11 bases. The CDR3 is 18 residues long. The V gene's germline CDR1 is LGHNT and CDR2 FRNRAP. J lost 4 bases, V lost 3 bases, and 12 bases had no gene match. The CDR3 sequence: CASGFQIGSGGASDTQYF. CDR3 sequence (DNA): TGTGCTAGTGGTTTTCAGATAGGTAGCGGGGGGGCCTCAGATACGCAGTATTTT.

This clone is a singleton in its sample. The gene calls are TRBV6-2 or TRBV6-3 and TRBJ2-7; no clear D. The germline V and J ends were trimmed by 5 bases and 1 base, with 6 bases remaining between them. Germline CDR1 and CDR2: MNHEY and SVGEGT. The CDR3 consists of 12 residues. CDR3 residues: CASSRLSYEQYF. The CDR3 DNA is TGTGCCAGCAGTCGACTGTCCTACGAGCAGTACTTC.

This clone showed up just once. The gene calls are TRBV4-1 and TRBJ2-1, with D possibly being TRBD2 (5 bases). Trimming left V 4 bases short and J 7 bases short, with 20 bases between. This CDR3 has 16 amino acids. The germline gives CDR1 MGHRA, CDR2 YSYEKL. CDR3 in DNA: TGCGCCAGCAGCCTTGAGGGTGCGGCCAGGCAAAATGAGCAGTTCTTC. Protein: CASSLEGAARQNEQFF.

This clone showed up just once. The CDR3 DNA follows: TGTGCCAGCAGCTTCAGCGGGAGGGGGTACAATGAGCAGTTCTTC. As protein: CASSFSGRGYNEQFF. This chain links TRBV7-3 with TRBJ2-1; 10 nucleotides align to TRBD2. Germline V gives CDR1 SGHTA, CDR2 FQGTGA. This CDR3 has 15 amino acids. J was trimmed by 4 bases and V by 3 bases; bases with no gene match: 3.

This chain joins TRBV27 and TRBJ1-5; D is possibly TRBD1 (6 bases). V lost 8 bases and J 0 bases, leaving 20 bases between the germline ends. CDR1 and CDR2 (germline): MNHEY, SMNVEV (reference sequence). The CDR3 runs to 17 residues. The CDR3 region has the DNA TGTGCCAGCGGGCGCGGGGGGCAGGGGAATAGCAATCAGCCCCAGCATTTT. It encodes CASGRGGQGNSNQPQHF.

This chain connects TRBV3-1 (or the pseudogene TRBV3-2) to TRBJ2-7; no reliable D call. V dropped 3 bases and J dropped 2 bases, with 5 bases sitting between them. Germline CDR1 and CDR2: LGHDT and YNNKEL (reference sequence). The CDR3 is made up of 12 amino acids. As DNA, the CDR3 is TGTGCCAGCAGCCAGGGCCCCTACGAGCAGTACTTC. It is translated as CASSQGPYEQYF.

On this clone itself: A read error may produce the germline difference seen at one junction end. The V and J genes are TRBV19 and TRBJ1-6, with a possible D match to TRBD1 (6 bases). CDR1 and CDR2 (germline): LNHDA, SQIVND (reference sequence). The CDR3 covers 13 residues. The DNA of the CDR3 is TGTGCCAGTAGGACTCTCCCTCAGGGGATGCCGGCTTTT. The encoded protein is CASRTLPQGMPAF.

This clone was observed once. The chain combines TRBV7-2 with TRBJ2-5, with 7 bases lining up with TRBD2. Germline assignment: CDR1 SGHTA and CDR2 FQGNSA. The CDR3 length is 15 residues. The trim removed 5 bases at V and 4 bases at J, leaving 10 bases unmatched. The CDR3 sequence is CASSPSGGGPETQYF. In nucleotides, the CDR3 is TGTGCCAGCAGCCCCTCTGGGGGAGGGCCAGAGACCCAGTACTTC.

The chain carries TRBV7-9 and TRBJ1-4; unclear D gene. The V end lost 8 bases, the J end lost 4 bases, and 11 bases lay between the germline ends. The germline CDR1 and CDR2 sequences are SEHNR and FQNEAQ (reference sequence). CDR3 size: 13 residues. The DNA for the CDR3 is TGTGCCAGCGGTGGCAGGTTTAATGAAAAACTGTTTTTT. It translates to CASGGRFNEKLFF.

The rearrangement uses TRBV6-5 and TRBJ1-2; 9 bases are shared with TRBD1. From germline, CDR1 is MNHEY and CDR2 SVGAGI. CDR3 size: 14 residues. J gave up 8 bases and V 6 bases, and 10 bases lay outside the gene matches. This CDR3 reads CASRPGQGVKGYTF. For the CDR3, the DNA is TGTGCCAGCAGGCCGGGACAGGGCGTGAAGGGCTACACCTTC.

The J gene is TRBJ2-7, the V gene TRBV12-3 or TRBV12-4; no clear D gene. The CDR3 is 11 residues long. V lost 1 base, J lost 7 bases, and 5 bases lay in between. In DNA form, the CDR3 reads TGTGCCAGCAGTTTAGTTAATGAGCAGTACTTC. Protein product: CASSLVNEQYF.

The V gene is TRBV12-3 or TRBV12-4, the J gene TRBJ1-2; the D is unclear. This CDR3 comprises 13 residues. V was trimmed by 1 base and J by 4 bases, leaving 7 bases between them. The CDR3 DNA sequence: TGTGCCAGCAGTTTAGGAGGCGCCTATGGCTACACCTTC. It is translated as CASSLGGAYGYTF.

V is TRBV5-1 and J is TRBJ1-1; TRBD1 might be the D (5 bases). Germline CDR1 SGHRS, CDR2 YFSETQ. The V end lost 0 bases, the J end lost 5 bases, and 20 bases lay between the germline ends. The CDR3 sequence is 17 residues long. The CDR3 spells CASSLAEARGGNTEAFF. In nucleotides, the CDR3 is TGCGCCAGCAGCTTGGCCGAAGCCCGGGGCGGGAATACTGAAGCTTTCTTT.

The rearrangement joins TRBV11-3 to TRBJ2-7, with 12 bases identical to TRBD2. Germline lookup yields CDR1 SGHNT and CDR2 YENEEA. The CDR3 is made up of 16 amino acids. V gave up 4 bases and J gave up 4 bases; unmatched junction bases: 8. CDR3 sequence reads: CASSSPRLAGAYEQYF. The CDR3 region has the DNA TGTGCCAGCAGCTCTCCAAGACTAGCGGGGGCATACGAGCAGTACTTC.

This clone was recorded a few times. The chain employs TRBV6-2 or TRBV6-3 and TRBJ2-3, with TRBD1 matching over 8 bases. The germline CDR1 and CDR2 sequences are MNHEY and SVGEGT. CDR3 size: 18 residues. The V gene end was trimmed by 5 bases and the J gene end by 2 bases; junction bases not matched to a gene: 15. The CDR3 sequence: CASSPTKKLQGATDTQYF. CDR3 in DNA: TGTGCCAGCAGTCCCACAAAGAAACTCCAGGGGGCCACAGATACGCAGTATTTT.

This sequence joins TRBV29-1 and TRBJ1-2, with 8 bases fitting TRBD1. This CDR3 comprises 12 residues. Losses at the gene ends were 4 bases for V and 4 bases for J; bases not matched to a gene: 2. Germline V gene lookup returns CDR1 SQVTM and CDR2 ANQGSEA. In nucleotides, the CDR3 is TGCAGCGTTGGAACAGGGGGCTATGGCTACACCTTC. Its protein is CSVGTGGYGYTF. The entire variable domain, with the rest obtained from reference TRBV29-1 and TRBJ1-2, is as follows: SAVISQKPSRDICQRGTSLTIQCQVDSQVTMMFWYRQQPGQSLTLIATANQGSEATYESGFVIDKFPISRPNLTFSTLTVSNMSPEDSSIYLCSVGTGGYGYTFGSGTRLTVV.

The rearrangement links TRBV7-9 to TRBJ2-2; D is undetermined. Germline V gene data show CDR1 as SEHNR and CDR2 as FQNEAQ (reference sequence). CDR3 size: 15 residues. V lost 6 bases, J lost 7 bases, and 18 bases lay in between. CDR3 DNA: TGTGCCAGCAGTCCCCCCGCCGTGGGCAGCGGGGAGCTGTTTTTT. Translating it yields CASSPPAVGSGELFF. Looking up the rest from reference TRBV7-9 and TRBJ2-2 gives the full variable domain: DTGVSQNPRHKITKRGQNVTFRCDPISEHNRLYWYRQTLGQGPEFLTYFQNEAQLEKSRLLSDRFSAERPKGSFSTLEIQRTEQGDSAMYLCASSPPAVGSGELFFGEGSRLTVL.

The chain carries TRBV7-9 and TRBJ2-7, with D perhaps matching TRBD1 (6 bases). CDR3 size: 17 residues. Germline V lookup: CDR1 SEHNR, CDR2 FQNEAQ (reference sequence). V lost 1 base to trimming and J lost 5 bases, with 21 bases between them. DNA for the CDR3: TGTGCCAGCAGCTTAGAGGGTTTGACAGGCCGGCACCACGAGCAGTACTTC. This encodes CASSLEGLTGRHHEQYF.

CDR3 nucleotide sequence: TGTGCCAGCAAGGAAGACTGGACGCAGTATTTT. Protein sequence: CASKEDWTQYF. The chain is built from TRBV2 and TRBJ2-3; D is unresolved. CDR3 size: 11 residues. The V gene lost 7 bases and the J gene lost 9 bases, with 11 bases spanning the gap. The germline V gene encodes CDR1 SNHLY and CDR2 FYNNEI. Filled out from reference TRBV2 and TRBJ2-3, the complete variable domain reads EPEVTQTPSHQVTQMGQEVILRCVPISNHLYFYWYRQILGQKVEFLVSFYNNEISEKSEIFDDQFSVERPDGSNFTLKIRSTKLEDSAMYFCASKEDWTQYFGPGTRLTVL.

The chain has TRBV18 and TRBJ1-1; TRBD1 agrees at 7 bases. This CDR3 has 15 amino acids. Germline lookup yields CDR1 KGHSH and CDR2 LQKENI. The V segment lost 3 bases and the J segment 0 bases; nucleotides outside the gene matches: 4. Here the CDR3 reads CASSPQGQMNTEAFF. The CDR3 DNA follows: TGTGCCAGCTCACCCCAGGGACAGATGAACACTGAAGCTTTCTTT.

The chain has TRBV7-2 and TRBJ2-3; D uncertain. CDR1 SGHTA and CDR2 FQGNSA come from the germline V gene. This CDR3 contains 13 residues. The ends were cut back, 5 bases at V and 0 bases at J, with 6 bases in the middle. The CDR3 loop reads CASSPPSTDTQYF. In nucleotides, the CDR3 is TGTGCCAGCAGCCCTCCTAGCACAGATACGCAGTATTTT.

The chain employs TRBV18 and TRBJ2-1; D is unresolved. V gave up 3 bases and J gave up 6 bases, with 6 bases separating them. Looked up from germline, CDR1 is KGHSH and CDR2 is LQKENI. The CDR3 is 12 residues long. The CDR3 DNA is TGTGCCAGCTCACCCTCCCGCAATGAGCAGTTCTTC. It specifies CASSPSRNEQFF.